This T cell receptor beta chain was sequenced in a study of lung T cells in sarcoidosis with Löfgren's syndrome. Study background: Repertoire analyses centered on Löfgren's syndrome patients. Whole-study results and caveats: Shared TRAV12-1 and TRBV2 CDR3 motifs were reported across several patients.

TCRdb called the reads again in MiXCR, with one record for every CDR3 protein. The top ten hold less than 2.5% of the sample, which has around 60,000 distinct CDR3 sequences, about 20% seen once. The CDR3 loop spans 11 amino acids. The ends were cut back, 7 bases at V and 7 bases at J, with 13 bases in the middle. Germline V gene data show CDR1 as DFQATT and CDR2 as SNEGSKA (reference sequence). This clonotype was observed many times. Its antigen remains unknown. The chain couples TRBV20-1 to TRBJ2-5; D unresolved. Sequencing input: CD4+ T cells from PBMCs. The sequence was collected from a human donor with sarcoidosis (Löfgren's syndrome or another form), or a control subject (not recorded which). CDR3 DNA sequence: TGCAGTGTTCCGTTTGGCGGGACCCAGTACTTC. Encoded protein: CSVPFGGTQYF.